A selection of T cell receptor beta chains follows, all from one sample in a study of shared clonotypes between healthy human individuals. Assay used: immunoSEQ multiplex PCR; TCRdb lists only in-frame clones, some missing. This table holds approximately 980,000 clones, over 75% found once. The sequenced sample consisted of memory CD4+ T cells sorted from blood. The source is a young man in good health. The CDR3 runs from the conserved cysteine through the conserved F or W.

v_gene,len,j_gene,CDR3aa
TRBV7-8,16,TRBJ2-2,CASSPRQGKDTGELFF
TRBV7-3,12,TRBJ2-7,CASSLHSYEQYF
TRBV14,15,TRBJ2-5,CASSKLQGAAETQYF
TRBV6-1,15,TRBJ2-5,CASSEGLVGVETQYF
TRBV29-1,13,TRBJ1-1,CSAVQGAGTEAFF
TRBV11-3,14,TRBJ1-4,CASEVLTPSEKLFF
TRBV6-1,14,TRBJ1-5,CATAGVNSNQPQHF
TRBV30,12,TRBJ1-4,CAWTWGNEKLFF
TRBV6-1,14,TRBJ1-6,CASTWTGINSPLHF
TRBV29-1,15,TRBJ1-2,CSVRSGPGAGYGYTF
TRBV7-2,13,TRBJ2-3,CASSSPTKDTQYF
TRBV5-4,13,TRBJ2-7,CASSLGPNYEQYF
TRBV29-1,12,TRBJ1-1,CSAKDSSTEAFF
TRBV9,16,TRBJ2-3,CASSVEAPGGGDTQYF
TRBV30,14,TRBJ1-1,CAWSLGAAGTEAFF
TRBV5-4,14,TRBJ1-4,CASSVGTGNEKLFF
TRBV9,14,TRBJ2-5,CASSRRGGVETQYF
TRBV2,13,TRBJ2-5,CASSGYSQETQYF
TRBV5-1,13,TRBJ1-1,CASSFNGRIEAFF
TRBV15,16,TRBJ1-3,CATSTHGGGSGNTIYF
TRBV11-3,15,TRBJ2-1,CASSLSESSYNEQFF
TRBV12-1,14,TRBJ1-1,CASSFHGTIKEAFF
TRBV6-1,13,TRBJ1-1,CASRDTGILEAFF
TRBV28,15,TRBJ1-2,CASSSGGQPDYGYTF
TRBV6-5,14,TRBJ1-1,CASSPTVDYTEAFF
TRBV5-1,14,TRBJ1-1,CASSMGQANTEAFF
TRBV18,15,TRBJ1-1,CASLPEAQVNTEAFF
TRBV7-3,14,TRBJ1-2,CASSQSPGTGGYTF
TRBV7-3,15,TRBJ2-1,CASSLGGWAKNEQFF
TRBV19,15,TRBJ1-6,CASSLQGQGNSPLHF
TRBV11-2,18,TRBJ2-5,CASSLGRGYRTGQETQYF
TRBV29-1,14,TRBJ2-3,CSVGVGYSTDTQYF
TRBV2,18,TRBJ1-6,CASLPGQGAPGWNSPLHF
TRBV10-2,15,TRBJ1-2,CASSKRQGSGYGYTF
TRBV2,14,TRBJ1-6,CASSDEGARSPLHF
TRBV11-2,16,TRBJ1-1,CASSLTPYTDGAQAFF
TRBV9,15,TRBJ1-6,CASSDSWGDYSPLHF
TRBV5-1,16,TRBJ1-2,CASSLYAGEANYGYTF
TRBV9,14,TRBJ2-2,CASSPRQNTGELFF
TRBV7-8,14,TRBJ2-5,CASSSAGVQETQYF
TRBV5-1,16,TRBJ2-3,CASSPRTSGATDTQYF
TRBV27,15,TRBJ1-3,CASSPLPQPGNTIYF
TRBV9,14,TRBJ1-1,CASSGDRANTEAFF
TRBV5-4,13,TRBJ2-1,CASKYTGGNEQFF
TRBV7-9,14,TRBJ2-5,CASSAGTSGETQYF
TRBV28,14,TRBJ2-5,CASSARTGQETQYF
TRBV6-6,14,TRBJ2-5,CARRSGWGGETQYF
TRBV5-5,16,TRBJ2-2,CASSLYLGGAGGELFF
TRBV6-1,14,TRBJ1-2,CASSEMGGSYGYTF
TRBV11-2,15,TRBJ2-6,CASSLEQLATNVLTF
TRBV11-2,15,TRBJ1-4,CASSLDGRGTEKLFF
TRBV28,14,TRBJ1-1,CASSFTGGRTEAFF
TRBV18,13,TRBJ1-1,CASSLGQAAEAFF
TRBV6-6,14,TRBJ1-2,CASRRGAGPYGYTF
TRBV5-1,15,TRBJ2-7,CASSRGTSGVYEQYF
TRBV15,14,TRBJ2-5,CATSRGQAQETQYF
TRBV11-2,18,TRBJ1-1,CASRARNPQYSMNTEAFF